This TCR beta chain comes out of a study of T cells in narcolepsy. Whole-study findings and limits: In some patient and control memory CD4+ samples, autoreactive clones were absent.

Concerning this clone itself: The antigen is not known.

Produced via immunoSEQ multiplex PCR; TCRdb's table is partial and in-frame only. The sample records about 25,000 clones, 84% being singletons. Material: CD45RA- memory CD4+ T cells from PBMCs. The TCR sequence derives from a human donor with narcolepsy.

In DNA, the CDR3 is TGTGCCAGCAGTACTGGGACAGGCCGGGGGACGATCAATGAAAAACTGTTTTTT. Protein: CASSTGTGRGTINEKLFF. The genes are TRBV28 and TRBJ1-4; 8 bases fit TRBD1. This CDR3 spans 18 amino acids. Germline V gives CDR1 MDHEN, CDR2 SYDVKM. The J segment lost 5 bases and the V segment lost 5 bases, leaving 16 bases of the junction unmatched. Full variable domain (rest looked up from reference TRBV28 and TRBJ1-4): DVKVTQSSRYLVKRTGEKVFLECVQDMDHENMFWYRQDPGLGLRLIYFSYDVKMKEKGDIPEGYSVSREKKERFSLILESASTNQTSMYLCASSTGTGRGTINEKLFFGSGTQLSVL.